This TCR beta chain emerged from a study of T cells in Graves' hyperthyroidism and ophthalmopathy. Template material for amplifying TCR beta CDR3 regions consisted of RNA transcripts. A set of HTBI primers served as the primers for a first-round RT-PCR of the TCR CDR3. MiXCR, applied by TCRdb to the multiplex PCR reads, yields one record per CDR3 protein. Altogether hundreds of thousands of distinct CDR3 sequences are present, 15% to 18% being singletons, with the ten largest covering over 7.5%. Notes on this clonotype: Its cognate antigen is unknown. A much larger clone differs from this one at a single base, so this may be a read error.

The definition of stable Graves' hyperthyroidism was no ophthalmopathy progression within 18 months. Subjects aged 18 to 65 presented with newly diagnosed hyperthyroidism of less than 2 months' duration. Around 10 ml fresh peripheral blood yielded the PBMCs. Germline V gene sequence: CDR1 SGHAT, CDR2 FQNNGV. The CDR3 length is 15 residues. Study observations and caveats: Separating ophthalmopathy from stable hyperthyroidism was achieved by a 13 V-J model.

This clonotype was sampled from a woman under 30 with Graves' hyperthyroidism. The chain links TRBV11-2 to TRBJ2-3, with 12 bases fitting TRBD2. Sequencing was carried out using blood. CDR3 protein: CTSSPSGGGADTQYF. The CDR3 DNA reads TGTACCAGCAGCCCTAGCGGGGGGGGGGCAGATACGCAGTATTTT.